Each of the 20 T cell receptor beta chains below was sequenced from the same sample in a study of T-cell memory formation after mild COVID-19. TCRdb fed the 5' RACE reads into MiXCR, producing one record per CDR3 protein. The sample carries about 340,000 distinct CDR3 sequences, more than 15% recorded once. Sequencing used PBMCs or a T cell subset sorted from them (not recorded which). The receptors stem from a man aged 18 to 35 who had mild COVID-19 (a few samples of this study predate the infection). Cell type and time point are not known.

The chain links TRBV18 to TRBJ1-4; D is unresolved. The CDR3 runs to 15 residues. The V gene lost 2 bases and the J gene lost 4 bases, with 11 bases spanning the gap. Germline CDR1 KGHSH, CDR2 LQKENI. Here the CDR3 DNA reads TGTGCCAGCTCACCAGACGGCAGCCGTAATGAAAAACTGTTTTTT. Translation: CASSPDGSRNEKLFF.

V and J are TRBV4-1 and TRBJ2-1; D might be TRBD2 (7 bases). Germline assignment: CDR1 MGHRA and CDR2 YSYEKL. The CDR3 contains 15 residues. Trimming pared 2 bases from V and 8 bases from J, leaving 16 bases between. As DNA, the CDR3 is TGCGCCAGCAGCCAACCCCGGGGGAGGGGGGATGAGCAGTTCTTC. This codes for CASSQPRGRGDEQFF.

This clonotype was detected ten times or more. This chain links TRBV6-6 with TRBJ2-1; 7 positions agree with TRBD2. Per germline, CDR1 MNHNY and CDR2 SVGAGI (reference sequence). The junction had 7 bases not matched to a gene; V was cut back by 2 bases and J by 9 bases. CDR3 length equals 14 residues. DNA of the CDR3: TGTGCCAGCAGTTACGGGGGGGGTTCGGGTGAGCAGTTCTTC. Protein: CASSYGGGSGEQFF.

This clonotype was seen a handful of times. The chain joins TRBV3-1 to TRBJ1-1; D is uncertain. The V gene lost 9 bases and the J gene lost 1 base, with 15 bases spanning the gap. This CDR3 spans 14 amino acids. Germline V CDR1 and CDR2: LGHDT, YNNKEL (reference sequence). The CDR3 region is CASRLFGWNTEAFF. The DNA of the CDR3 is TGTGCCAGTCGGCTTTTTGGGTGGAACACTGAAGCTTTCTTT.

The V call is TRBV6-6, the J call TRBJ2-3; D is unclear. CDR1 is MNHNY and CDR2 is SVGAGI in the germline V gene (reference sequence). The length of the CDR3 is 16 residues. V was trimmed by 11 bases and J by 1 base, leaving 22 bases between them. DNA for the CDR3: TGTGCCCACTCCCCAGGAACCGGCCTGCGCACAGATACGCAGTATTTT. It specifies CAHSPGTGLRTDTQYF.

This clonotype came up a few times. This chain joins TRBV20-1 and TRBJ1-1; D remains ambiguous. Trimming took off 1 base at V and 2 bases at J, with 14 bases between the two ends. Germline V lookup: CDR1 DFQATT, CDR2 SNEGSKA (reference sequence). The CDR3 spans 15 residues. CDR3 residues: CSARVYEQTNTEAFF. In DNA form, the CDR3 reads TGCAGTGCTAGAGTGTACGAACAGACCAACACTGAAGCTTTCTTT.

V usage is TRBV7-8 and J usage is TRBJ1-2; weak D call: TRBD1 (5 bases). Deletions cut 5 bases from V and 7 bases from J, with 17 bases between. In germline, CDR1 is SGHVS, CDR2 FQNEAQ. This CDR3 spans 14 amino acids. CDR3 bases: TGTGCCAGCAGCCCATCCCGGCGGGGGGTTGGCTACACCTTC. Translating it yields CASSPSRRGVGYTF.

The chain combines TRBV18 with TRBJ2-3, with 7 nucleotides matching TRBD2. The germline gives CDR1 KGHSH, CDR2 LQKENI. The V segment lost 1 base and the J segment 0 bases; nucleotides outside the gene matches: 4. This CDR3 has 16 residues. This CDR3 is CASSPRPGGSTDTQYF. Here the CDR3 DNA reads TGTGCCAGCTCACCACGTCCGGGGGGAAGCACAGATACGCAGTATTTT.

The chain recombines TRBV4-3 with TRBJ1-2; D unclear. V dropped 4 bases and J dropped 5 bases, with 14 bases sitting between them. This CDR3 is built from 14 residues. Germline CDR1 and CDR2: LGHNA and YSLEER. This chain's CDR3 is CASSPAVSDYGYTF. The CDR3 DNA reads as TGCGCCAGCAGCCCGGCCGTTTCAGATTATGGCTACACCTTC.

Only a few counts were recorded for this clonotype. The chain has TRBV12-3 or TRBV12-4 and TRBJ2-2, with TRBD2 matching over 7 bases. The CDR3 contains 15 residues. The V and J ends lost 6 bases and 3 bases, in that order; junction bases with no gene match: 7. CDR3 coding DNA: TGTGCCAGCAGCCGACTAGCATTGGACACCGGGGAGCTGTTTTTT. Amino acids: CASSRLALDTGELFF.

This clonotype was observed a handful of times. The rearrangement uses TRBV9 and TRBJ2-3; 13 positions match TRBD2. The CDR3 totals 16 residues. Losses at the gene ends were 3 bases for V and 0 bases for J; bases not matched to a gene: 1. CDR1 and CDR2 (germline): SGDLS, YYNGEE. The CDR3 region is CASSGTSGGSTDTQYF. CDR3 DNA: TGTGCCAGCAGCGGGACTAGCGGGGGAAGCACAGATACGCAGTATTTT. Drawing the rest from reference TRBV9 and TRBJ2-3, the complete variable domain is DSGVTQTPKHLITATGQRVTLRCSPRSGDLSVYWYQQSLDQGLQFLIQYYNGEERAKGNILERFSAQQFPDLHSELNLSSLELGDSALYFCASSGTSGGSTDTQYFGPGTRLTVL.

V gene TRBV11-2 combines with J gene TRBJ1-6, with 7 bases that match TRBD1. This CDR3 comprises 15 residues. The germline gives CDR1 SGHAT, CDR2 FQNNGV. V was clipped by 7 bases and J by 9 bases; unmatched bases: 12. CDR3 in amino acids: CASTRLNQGGSPLHF. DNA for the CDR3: TGTGCCAGCACCCGGCTGAACCAGGGGGGTTCACCCCTCCACTTT.

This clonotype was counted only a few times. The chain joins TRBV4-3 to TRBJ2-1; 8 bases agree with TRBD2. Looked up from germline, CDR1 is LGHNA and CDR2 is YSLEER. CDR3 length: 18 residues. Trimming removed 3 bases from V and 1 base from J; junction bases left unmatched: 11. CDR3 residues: CASSHDKERGTSYNEQFF. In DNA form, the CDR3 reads TGCGCCAGCAGCCACGATAAGGAGCGGGGGACTTCCTACAATGAGCAGTTCTTC.

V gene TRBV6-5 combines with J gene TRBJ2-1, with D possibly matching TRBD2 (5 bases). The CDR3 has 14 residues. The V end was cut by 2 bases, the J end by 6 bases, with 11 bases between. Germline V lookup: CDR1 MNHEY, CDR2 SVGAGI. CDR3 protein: CASSYRPAGNEQFF. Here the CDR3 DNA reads TGTGCCAGCAGTTACAGACCGGCGGGCAATGAGCAGTTCTTC.

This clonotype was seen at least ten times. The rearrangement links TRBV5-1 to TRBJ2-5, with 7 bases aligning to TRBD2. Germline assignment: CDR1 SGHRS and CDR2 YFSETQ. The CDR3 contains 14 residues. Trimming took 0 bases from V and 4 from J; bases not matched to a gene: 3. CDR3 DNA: TGCGCCAGCAGCTTGGAGGGCGGGGGAGAGACCCAGTACTTC. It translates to CASSLEGGGETQYF.

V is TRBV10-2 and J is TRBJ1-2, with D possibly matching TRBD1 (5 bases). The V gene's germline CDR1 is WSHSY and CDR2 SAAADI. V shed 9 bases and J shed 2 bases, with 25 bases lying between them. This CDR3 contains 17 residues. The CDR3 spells CARKRGPARSLNYGYTF. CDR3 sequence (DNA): TGCGCCAGAAAACGGGGCCCAGCTAGAAGCTTAAACTATGGCTACACCTTC.

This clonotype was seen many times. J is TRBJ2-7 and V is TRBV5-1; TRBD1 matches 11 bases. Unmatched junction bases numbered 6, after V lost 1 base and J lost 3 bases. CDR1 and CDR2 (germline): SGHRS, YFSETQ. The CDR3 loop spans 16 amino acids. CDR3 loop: CASSLSSGQGVYEQYF. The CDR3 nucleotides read TGCGCCAGCAGCTTGTCATCGGGACAGGGGGTCTACGAGCAGTACTTC.

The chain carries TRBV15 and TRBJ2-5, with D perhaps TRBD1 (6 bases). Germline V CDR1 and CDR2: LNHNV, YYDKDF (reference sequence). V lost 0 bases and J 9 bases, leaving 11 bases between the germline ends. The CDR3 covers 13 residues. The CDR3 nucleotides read TGTGCCACCAGCAGAGAACAGGGAGAAGCCCAGTACTTC. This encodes CATSREQGEAQYF.

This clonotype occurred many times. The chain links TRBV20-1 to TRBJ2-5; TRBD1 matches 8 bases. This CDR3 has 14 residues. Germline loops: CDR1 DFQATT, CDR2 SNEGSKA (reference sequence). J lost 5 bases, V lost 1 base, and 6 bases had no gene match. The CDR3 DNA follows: TGCAGTGCTAGAGTCGGCAGGGGGCAGGAGACCCAGTACTTC. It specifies CSARVGRGQETQYF.

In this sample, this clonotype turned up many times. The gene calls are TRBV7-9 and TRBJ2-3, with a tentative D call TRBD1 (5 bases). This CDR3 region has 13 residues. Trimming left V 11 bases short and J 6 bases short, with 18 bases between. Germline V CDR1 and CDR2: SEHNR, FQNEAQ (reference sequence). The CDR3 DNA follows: TGTGCCCTCCAAGGGGCTCGAAAGGATACGCAGTATTTT. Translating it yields CALQGARKDTQYF.